This TCR beta chain was recorded in a study of blood T cell repertoires in COVID-19. Overall study context: Samples came from the United States, Italy and Spain, spanning acute and convalescent COVID-19. Sources were T cells, B-cell-depleted T cells, or PBMCs; the material itself was cDNA or gDNA.

The J segment lost 0 bases and the V segment lost 3 bases, leaving 11 bases of the junction unmatched. Germline CDR1 reads KGHSH; CDR2 reads LQKENI. The CDR3 runs 19 residues. Authors' analysis steps: Nucleated cell counts were estimated from reference gene primer amplification. Sequencing used immunoSEQ multiplex PCR; TCRdb keeps in-frame clones, though not all of them. From that table come the V and J calls and clone size; the DNA was used to work out D and trimming. The sample lists about 50,000 clones, approximately 85% seen once, with roughly 15% in the top ten. The J gene is TRBJ1-3, the V gene TRBV18; the match to TRBD1 covers 10 bases. Sequencing was carried out using peripheral blood. This TCR was sampled from a human donor in a cohort sampled during active COVID-19. For the CDR3, the DNA is TGTGCCAGCTCACCCACTGGACAGGGGGGAACTTTCTCTGGAAACACCATATATTTT. As protein: CASSPTGQGGTFSGNTIYF.